This TCR beta chain stems from a study of Ad26.COV2.S vaccination and SARS-CoV-2 variants. Documented treatment: some 20 received Ad26.COV2.S at low or high dose, single or two shots; 5 received placebo; per-sample allocation not given. Following the first vaccine or placebo injection, samples were taken on day 63. Trimming took off 4 bases at V and 4 bases at J, with 19 bases between the two ends. Germline-derived CDR1 and CDR2 are KGHDR and SFDVKD. The CDR3 extends over 17 amino acids. This clone was counted once. TCRdb's table, derived via immunoSEQ multiplex PCR, lists solely in-frame clones and lacks some. In the table there are about 280,000 clones, around 87% of which are singletons.

This material consisted of peripheral blood, taken in a trial of Ad26.COV2.S vaccine versus placebo. The genes are TRBV24-1 and TRBJ1-5; perhaps TRBD1 as D (5 bases). The source of this sequence is a person aged 18-60 years who received the Ad26.COV2.S COVID-19 vaccine or a placebo. CDR3 coding DNA: TGTGCCACCAGTGAGGCGCGGAAGTTGGGGGAAAATCAGCCCCAGCATTTT. Translation: CATSEARKLGENQPQHF.